The clone carrying this T cell receptor (beta chain) was seen more than once but under ten times. This specimen comes from a study of blood T cell repertoires in COVID-19. Study at large: COVID-19 samples from acute and convalescent phases originated in the United States, Italy and Spain. PBMCs, B-cell-depleted T cells, or T cells were the source of the cDNA or gDNA that made up the material.

In the authors' methods: Using reference gene primer amplification, nucleated cell counts were estimated. Produced via immunoSEQ multiplex PCR; TCRdb's table is partial and in-frame only. The V and J calls and clone size are taken from that table; D and trimming were inferred from the DNA. The repertoire holds around 170,000 clones, with less than 85% as singletons. In germline, CDR1 is SGDLS, CDR2 YYNGEE. Trimming removed 4 bases at V and 1 base at J, with 12 bases between. The CDR3 is 14 amino acids. This sequence joins TRBV9 and TRBJ2-7; D perhaps matches TRBD1 (5 bases). The receptor was derived from a woman older than 75 with acute or convalescent COVID-19. Specimen: peripheral blood. CDR3 DNA sequence: TGTGCCAGCAGCCTACAGGAATTATCCTACGAGCAGTACTTC. Translated: CASSLQELSYEQYF.